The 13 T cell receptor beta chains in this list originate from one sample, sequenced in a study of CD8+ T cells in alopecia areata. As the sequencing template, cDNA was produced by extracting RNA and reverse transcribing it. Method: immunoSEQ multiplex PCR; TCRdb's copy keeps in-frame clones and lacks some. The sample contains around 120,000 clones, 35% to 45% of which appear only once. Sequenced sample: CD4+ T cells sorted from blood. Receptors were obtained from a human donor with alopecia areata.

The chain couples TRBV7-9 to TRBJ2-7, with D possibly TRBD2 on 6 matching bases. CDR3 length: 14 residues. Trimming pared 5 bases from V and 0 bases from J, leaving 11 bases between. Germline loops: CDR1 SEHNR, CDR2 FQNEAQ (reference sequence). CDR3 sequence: CASSPRGSSYEQYF. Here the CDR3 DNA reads TGTGCCAGCAGCCCACGGGGGAGCTCCTACGAGCAGTACTTC.

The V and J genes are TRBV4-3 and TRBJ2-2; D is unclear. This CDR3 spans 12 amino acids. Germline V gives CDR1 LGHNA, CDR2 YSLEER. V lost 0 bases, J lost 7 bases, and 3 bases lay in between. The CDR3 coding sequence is TGCGCCAGCAGCCAAGAGGTCGGGGAGCTGTTTTTT. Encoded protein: CASSQEVGELFF.

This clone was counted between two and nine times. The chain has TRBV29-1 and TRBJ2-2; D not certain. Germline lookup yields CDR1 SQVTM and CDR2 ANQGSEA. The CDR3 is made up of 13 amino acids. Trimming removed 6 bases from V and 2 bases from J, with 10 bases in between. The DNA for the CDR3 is TGCAGCGTCGACCTACCAAACACCGGGGAGCTGTTTTTT. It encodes CSVDLPNTGELFF.

The CDR3 coding sequence is TGTGCCAGCAGTGCCGAATGGGGGACGCAGTATTTT. The encoded protein is CASSAEWGTQYF. The rearrangement links TRBV2 to TRBJ2-3; TRBD1 or TRBD2 may be the D gene (5 bases each). V was cut by 4 bases and J by 9 bases, with 11 bases left in between. CDR3 length: 12 amino acids. Germline V gives CDR1 SNHLY, CDR2 FYNNEI.

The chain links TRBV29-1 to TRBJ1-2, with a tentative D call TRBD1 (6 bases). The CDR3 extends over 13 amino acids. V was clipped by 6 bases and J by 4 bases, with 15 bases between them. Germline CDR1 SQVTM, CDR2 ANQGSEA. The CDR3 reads CSVRDKGGYGYTF. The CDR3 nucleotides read TGCAGCGTCCGGGACAAGGGTGGCTATGGCTACACCTTC.

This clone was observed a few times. CDR3 coding DNA: TGCAGCGTATCTGGTCAGAGCACAGATACGCAGTATTTT. This encodes CSVSGQSTDTQYF. This chain joins TRBV29-1 and TRBJ2-3; D gene uncertain. CDR1 SQVTM and CDR2 ANQGSEA come from the germline V gene. V was trimmed by 6 bases and J by 0 bases, leaving 10 bases between them. This CDR3 has 13 amino acids.

The CDR3, as DNA: TGTGCCAGCAGTTACCGATCGGGACGGGGGTATGGCTACACCTTC. Translation gives CASSYRSGRGYGYTF. This rearrangement joins TRBV6-5 to TRBJ1-2; maybe TRBD1 (5 bases). Germline CDR1 MNHEY, CDR2 SVGAGI. The CDR3 length is 15 residues. V lost 2 bases and J 5 bases, leaving 15 bases between the germline ends.

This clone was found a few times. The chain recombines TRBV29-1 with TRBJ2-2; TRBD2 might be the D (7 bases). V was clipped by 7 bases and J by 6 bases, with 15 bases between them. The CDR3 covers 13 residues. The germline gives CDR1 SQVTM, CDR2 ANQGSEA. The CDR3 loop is CSAEGGGAGELFF. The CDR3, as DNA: TGCAGCGCCGAAGGGGGGGGAGCCGGGGAGCTGTTTTTT.

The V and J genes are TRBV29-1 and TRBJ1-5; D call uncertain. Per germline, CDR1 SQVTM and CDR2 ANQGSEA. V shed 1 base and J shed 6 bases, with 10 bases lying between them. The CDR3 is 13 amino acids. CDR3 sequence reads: CSVEVAGSQPQHF. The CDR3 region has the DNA TGCAGCGTTGAAGTGGCGGGAAGTCAGCCCCAGCATTTT.

Here the CDR3 reads CASSASQETQYF. For the CDR3, the DNA is TGTGCCAGCAGCGCCTCCCAAGAGACCCAGTACTTC. The gene calls are TRBV9 and TRBJ2-5; D not resolved. Trimming took 3 bases from V and 1 from J, leaving 4 bases between them. CDR3 length: 12 amino acids. Looked up from germline, CDR1 is SGDLS and CDR2 is YYNGEE.

DNA for the CDR3: TGTGCCAGCAGTGAACCGGGCCCCAAAAACATTCAGTACTTC. Its protein product is CASSEPGPKNIQYF. This chain connects TRBV25-1 to TRBJ2-4; D remains unclear. Deletions cut 2 bases from V and 2 bases from J, with 7 bases between. The CDR3 runs to 14 residues. The germline V gene has CDR1 MGHDK and CDR2 SYGVNS.

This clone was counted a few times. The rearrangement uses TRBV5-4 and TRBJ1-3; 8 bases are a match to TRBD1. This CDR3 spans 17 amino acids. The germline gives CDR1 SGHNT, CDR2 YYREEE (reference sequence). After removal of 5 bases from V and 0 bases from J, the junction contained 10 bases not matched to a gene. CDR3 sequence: CASSSWGDRTSGNTIYF. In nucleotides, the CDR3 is TGTGCCAGCAGTTCCTGGGGGGACAGGACCTCTGGAAACACCATATATTTT.

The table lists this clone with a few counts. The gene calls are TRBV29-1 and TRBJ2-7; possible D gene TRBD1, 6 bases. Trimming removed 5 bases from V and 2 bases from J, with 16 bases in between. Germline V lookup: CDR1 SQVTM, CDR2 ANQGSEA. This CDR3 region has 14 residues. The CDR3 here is CSVPDRSTPYEQYF. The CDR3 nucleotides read TGCAGCGTTCCGGACAGATCAACACCCTACGAGCAGTACTTC.